This T cell receptor (beta chain) was found in a study of cytomegalovirus exposure and HLA in healthy donors. Findings and caveats of the study: 16,951 TCR beta sequences were associated with HLA alleles at 0.05 false discovery rate in a later analysis.

The J segment lost 0 bases and the V segment lost 4 bases, leaving 10 bases of the junction unmatched. This CDR3 is built from 17 residues. Germline V lookup: CDR1 SGDLS, CDR2 YYNGEE. Details on this clone: Its antigen is unknown.

This PCR relied on a set of 60 Vbeta primers and 13 Jbeta primers. Clones were read by immunoSEQ multiplex PCR, and TCRdb kept only the in-frame ones, dropping some. The table includes approximately 150,000 clones, nearly 70% detected once. Sequencing was carried out using PBMCs. The receptor's source is a man younger than 40 in good health and CMV-seropositive. The chain joins TRBV9 to TRBJ2-3, with TRBD1 identical over 8 bases. Here the CDR3 reads CASSYRTGNPSTDTQYF. In DNA, the CDR3 is TGTGCCAGCAGCTACCGGACAGGGAATCCTAGCACAGATACGCAGTATTTT.